This T cell receptor beta chain derives from a study of OX40 agonist ivuxolimab in advanced cancers. Whole-study context: Ivuxolimab is an agonistic anti-OX40 (CD134) antibody, and patients were treated with it. Intravenous ivuxolimab at 0.01 to 10 mg/kg was given to patients every 2 weeks.

Trimming stripped 2 bases from V and 2 bases from J, with 13 bases between. From germline, CDR1 is MGHRA and CDR2 YSYEKL. This CDR3 contains 15 residues. Sequencing was performed with immunoSEQ multiplex PCR; in TCRdb, only in-frame clones are kept and a portion is missing. The sample records about 100,000 clones, approximately 94% being singletons. The sequencing here drew on CD4+ or CD8+ T cells sorted from blood, taken in a trial of the OX40 agonist ivuxolimab. The V gene is TRBV4-1, the J gene TRBJ2-7; a possible D gene is TRBD2 (7 bases). This TCR was sampled from an adult with an advanced solid tumor such as melanoma, head and neck, liver or kidney cancer. CDR3 amino acids: CASSQMGGPPYEQYF. CDR3 DNA: TGCGCCAGCAGCCAAATGGGGGGGCCGCCCTACGAGCAGTACTTC.